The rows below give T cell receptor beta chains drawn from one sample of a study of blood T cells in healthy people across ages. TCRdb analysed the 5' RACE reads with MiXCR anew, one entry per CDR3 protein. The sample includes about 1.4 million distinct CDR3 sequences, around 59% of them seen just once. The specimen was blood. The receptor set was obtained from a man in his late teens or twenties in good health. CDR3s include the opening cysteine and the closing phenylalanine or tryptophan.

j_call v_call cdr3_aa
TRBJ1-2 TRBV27 CASSLGQGALYTF
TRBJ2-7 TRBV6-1 CASRPYGQGVPDEQYF
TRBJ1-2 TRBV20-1 CSAIRQRGDYGYTF
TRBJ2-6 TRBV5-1 CASIRRFAGANVLTF
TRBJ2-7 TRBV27 CASWDSPYGQYF
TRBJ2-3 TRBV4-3 CASSSRGRGYTDTQYF
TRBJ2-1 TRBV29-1 CSVEERVNEQFF
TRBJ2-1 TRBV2 CASSLRVVDNEQFF
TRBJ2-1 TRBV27 CASSGRPLEQFF
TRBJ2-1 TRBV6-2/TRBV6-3 CASKAGNMLSSYEQFF
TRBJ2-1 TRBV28 CASSFTEELGKGAYNEQFF
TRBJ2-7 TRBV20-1 CSAGPGESYEQYF
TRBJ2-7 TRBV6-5 CASSRSGVYEQYF
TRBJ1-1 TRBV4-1 CASSLARVGSEAFF
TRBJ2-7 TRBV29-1 CSVVVVDKSYEQYF
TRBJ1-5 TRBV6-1 CAGNRELGQPQHF
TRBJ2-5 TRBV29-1 CSALPLEETQYF
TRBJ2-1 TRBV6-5 CASRRGLGRAQFF
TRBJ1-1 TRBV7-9 CASSLGGTSQAFF
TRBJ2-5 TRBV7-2 CASSPNPGPGREQYF
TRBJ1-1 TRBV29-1 CSVGQGLANTEAFF
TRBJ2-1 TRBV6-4 CASSRTALWLADEQFF
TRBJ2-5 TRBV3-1 CASSQGGLNRETQYF